Here is one T cell receptor (beta chain) with its context. This table comes from immunoSEQ multiplex PCR, and its TCRdb copy is limited to in-frame clones, with some not included. The profile shows about 95,000 clones, approximately 80% of them singletons. These data are taken from a study of control samples from healthy donors and cancer patients. Germline lookup yields CDR1 MNHNS and CDR2 SASEGT. This CDR3 is built from 15 residues. Trimming took off 1 base at V and 3 bases at J, with 11 bases between the two ends. The sample comprised blood. The source of this sequence is a man under 40 in good health. The J gene is TRBJ2-3, the V gene TRBV6-1, with D uncertain. CDR3: CASSEGIQITDTQYF. As DNA, the CDR3 is TGTGCCAGCAGTGAAGGTATACAGATTACAGATACGCAGTATTTT.